This entry features one T cell receptor beta chain sequence. In the authors' methods: It was from reference gene primer amplification that nucleated cell counts were estimated. Clones were sequenced by immunoSEQ multiplex PCR, and TCRdb holds only the in-frame ones, with some missing. V, J and clone size were drawn from that table, and D and trimming were deduced from the DNA. In the table there are roughly 250,000 clones, roughly 88% of which are singletons. This specimen comes from a study of blood T cell repertoires in COVID-19. Participant ages covered about 18 to 90 years across approximately 25 US areas. In assigning cohorts, the study relied on participant-reported clinical history. In Cohort 3, a recovered donor had either two negative PCRs, clearance, or symptom resolution. CDR3 length equals 12 residues. Germline values: CDR1 GTSNPN, CDR2 SVGIG (reference sequence). Trimming stripped 2 bases from V and 8 bases from J, with 12 bases between.

The sequence was collected from a woman between 50 and 59 years old who had recovered from COVID-19. Sequenced material: PBMCs or T cells enriched from blood (not recorded which). V usage is TRBV30 and J usage is TRBJ1-2; D possibly corresponds to TRBD1 (6 bases). This chain's CDR3 is CAWSSPGGGYTF. In nucleotides, the CDR3 is TGTGCCTGGAGTAGTCCGGGGGGCGGCTACACCTTC.